This T cell receptor (beta chain) was sequenced during a study of blood T cell repertoires in COVID-19. About the research overall: The United States, Italy and Spain supplied acute and convalescent COVID-19 samples. Sources were T cells, B-cell-depleted T cells, or PBMCs; the material itself was cDNA or gDNA.

In the authors' methods: Estimation of nucleated cell counts relied on the amplification of reference gene primers. TCRdb's table, derived via immunoSEQ multiplex PCR, lists solely in-frame clones and lacks some. The V and J calls and the clone size are those of that table, but D and trimming were determined from the DNA. Of about 340,000 clones in the sample, about 93% were seen once. The CDR3 is 15 amino acids. J was trimmed by 5 bases and V by 1 base; bases with no gene match: 7. Germline V gene lookup returns CDR1 LGHNA and CDR2 YSLEER. J is TRBJ1-1 and V is TRBV4-3; TRBD1 agrees at 7 bases. The sequence was collected from a woman between 18 and 29 years old who had recovered from COVID-19. The specimen sequenced was peripheral blood. The CDR3 is CASSQVTGDRTEAFF. DNA of the CDR3: TGCGCCAGCAGCCAAGTTACAGGGGATCGGACTGAAGCTTTCTTT.